Shown below are 14 T cell receptor beta chains from a single sample sequenced in a study of blood T cell repertoires in COVID-19. Repertoires were generated with immunoSEQ multiplex PCR, while TCRdb's copy carries only in-frame clones and drops some. Among about 300,000 clones listed, approximately 89% were seen once. Specimen: PBMCs or T cells enriched from blood (not recorded which). The receptors come from a woman aged 45-60 years who had been exposed to COVID-19.

This chain connects TRBV15 to TRBJ2-7; weak D call: TRBD2 (6 bases). The germline V gene has CDR1 LNHNV and CDR2 YYDKDF (reference sequence). The CDR3 sequence is 13 residues long. Trimming took 5 bases from V and 3 from J, leaving 11 bases between them. The CDR3 region has the DNA TGTGCCACCAGCCGGGGGAGAGACTACGAGCAGTACTTC. Its protein product is CATSRGRDYEQYF.

This chain links TRBV4-1 with TRBJ2-5, with 11 bases matching TRBD2. From germline, CDR1 is MGHRA and CDR2 YSYEKL. J gave up 2 bases and V 3 bases, and 14 bases lay outside the gene matches. The CDR3 consists of 19 residues. CDR3 DNA sequence: TGCGCCAGCAGCCACCCAATAGCGGGGGGGCGGATTGGGCAAGAGACCCAGTACTTC. Translated, it gives CASSHPIAGGRIGQETQYF.

The rearrangement uses TRBV5-4 and TRBJ1-6, with 8 positions matching TRBD1. With V trimmed by 4 bases and J by 7 bases, 4 bases remained unmatched. The germline V gene encodes CDR1 SGHNT and CDR2 YYREEE (reference sequence). This CDR3 region has 14 residues. The CDR3: CASSPGGGNSPLHF. In DNA form, the CDR3 reads TGTGCCAGCAGCCCAGGGGGCGGGAATTCACCCCTCCACTTT.

V is TRBV14 and J is TRBJ2-7, with 7 bases aligning to TRBD2. This CDR3 region has 14 residues. Germline V gene sequence: CDR1 SGHDN, CDR2 FVKESK. The trim removed 3 bases at V and 7 bases at J, leaving 9 bases unmatched. The CDR3 loop is CASSQAAFGGEQYF. CDR3 DNA: TGTGCCAGCAGCCAGGCGGCATTCGGGGGGGAGCAGTACTTC.

The chain carries TRBV5-1 and TRBJ2-2; 12 bases align to TRBD2. V dropped 8 bases and J dropped 7; count of bases not matched to a gene: 18. The CDR3 runs to 18 residues. Per the germline V gene, CDR1 is SGHRS and CDR2 is YFSETQ. The CDR3 DNA sequence: TGCGCCAGTGCCTCCTCTCTAGCGGGGGGGCCTGGTAGCGGGGAGCTGTTTTTT. Amino acids: CASASSLAGGPGSGELFF. The full variable domain, rest sourced from reference TRBV5-1 and TRBJ2-2, is KAGVTQTPRYLIKTRGQQVTLSCSPISGHRSVSWYQQTPGQGLQFLFEYFSETQRNKGNFPGRFSGRQFSNSRSEMNVSTLELGDSALYLCASASSLAGGPGSGELFFGEGSRLTVL.

The rearrangement joins TRBV30 to TRBJ1-5; 7 nucleotides line up with TRBD1. Losses at the gene ends were 3 bases for V and 2 bases for J; bases not matched to a gene: 10. Per germline, CDR1 GTSNPN and CDR2 SVGIG (reference sequence). This CDR3 region has 16 residues. CDR3 coding DNA: TGTGCCTGGAGGATAGGGACAGCCGGGGGCAATCAGCCCCAGCATTTT. Translated, it gives CAWRIGTAGGNQPQHF.

The rearrangement joins TRBV6-5 to TRBJ2-7; 8 bases agree with TRBD1. This CDR3 region has 14 residues. The trim removed 6 bases at V and 0 bases at J, leaving 4 bases unmatched. Germline values: CDR1 MNHEY, CDR2 SVGAGI. The CDR3 sequence is CASRRTGLSYEQYF. In DNA, the CDR3 is TGTGCCAGCAGGAGGACAGGGCTCTCCTACGAGCAGTACTTC.

J is TRBJ1-2 and V is TRBV19; D remains ambiguous. V lost 3 bases and J lost 2, with 10 bases in between. From germline, CDR1 is LNHDA and CDR2 SQIVND (reference sequence). This CDR3 comprises 14 residues. CDR3 protein: CASSIGSGNYGYTF. DNA for the CDR3: TGTGCCAGTAGTATCGGTTCAGGAAACTATGGCTACACCTTC.

This clone was detected once. This chain joins TRBV30 and TRBJ2-7; 8 nucleotides align to TRBD1. From germline, CDR1 is GTSNPN and CDR2 SVGIG (reference sequence). V shed 2 bases and J 6 bases; nucleotides not matched to a gene: 12. The CDR3 spans 15 residues. The CDR3 DNA follows: TGTGCCTGGAGTCCCGGCGGACAGGGATGGGGCGAGCAGTACTTC. Encoded protein: CAWSPGGQGWGEQYF.

The CDR3 region is CAIRGTMSYEQYF. The CDR3 DNA reads as TGTGCCATCAGGGGGACTATGAGTTACGAGCAGTACTTC. The chain employs TRBV10-3 and TRBJ2-7, with 7 bases matching TRBD2. The germline V gene has CDR1 ENHRY and CDR2 SYGVKD. V was clipped by 6 bases and J by 4 bases; unmatched bases: 6. CDR3 length equals 13 residues.

The chain recombines TRBV25-1 with TRBJ1-4; 9 bases fit TRBD1. The CDR3 covers 16 residues. Germline trimming cut 5 bases from V and 6 bases from J; bases unmatched to any gene: 10. Germline V gives CDR1 MGHDK, CDR2 SYGVNS. CDR3 DNA: TGTGCCAGCAGTCCGAATGCGGGACAGGGCCATGAAAAACTGTTTTTT. Translation: CASSPNAGQGHEKLFF.

The V gene is TRBV5-5, the J gene TRBJ1-4, with D perhaps matching TRBD1 (5 bases). V was cut by 1 base and J by 8 bases, with 12 bases left in between. CDR3 size: 14 residues. CDR1 and CDR2 (germline): SGHKS, YYEKEE (reference sequence). CDR3 DNA sequence: TGTGCCAGCAGCTTGCAGGGCCCTAGGGAAAAACTGTTTTTT. Amino acid sequence: CASSLQGPREKLFF.

The chain recombines TRBV2 with TRBJ1-2; D may be TRBD1 (6 bases). The germline V and J ends were trimmed by 10 bases and 0 bases, with 21 bases remaining between them. CDR1 is SNHLY, CDR2 FYNNEI, per germline. This CDR3 region has 16 residues. CDR3 amino acids: CATPTDSSKANYGYTF. For the CDR3, the DNA is TGTGCCACCCCGACGGACAGCTCAAAAGCTAACTATGGCTACACCTTC. The full variable domain, completed using reference TRBV2 and TRBJ1-2, is EPEVTQTPSHQVTQMGQEVILRCVPISNHLYFYWYRQILGQKVEFLVSFYNNEISEKSEIFDDQFSVERPDGSNFTLKIRSTKLEDSAMYFCATPTDSSKANYGYTFGSGTRLTVV.

This sequence joins TRBV29-1 and TRBJ2-3; 8 positions agree with TRBD1. CDR3 size: 16 residues. Per the germline V gene, CDR1 is SQVTM and CDR2 is ANQGSEA. With V trimmed by 2 bases and J by 4 bases, 11 bases remained unmatched. The CDR3 DNA reads as TGCAGCGTTGAATCCCCAGGGGGCGCAAATTCAGATACGCAGTATTTT. It is translated as CSVESPGGANSDTQYF.